The table lists the clone carrying this T cell receptor beta chain with many counts. Its antigen remains unknown. These data belong to a study of identical twins. Each CDR3 protein gets one entry after TCRdb re-called the 5' RACE reads with MiXCR. The sample carries approximately 280,000 distinct CDR3 sequences, approximately 8% recorded once. Study-wide results and caveats: Models predicted too little out-of-frame TCR alpha sharing in monozygotic twins.

CDR3 length: 14 residues. V was pared by 5 bases and J by 0 bases, with 8 bases between. Germline V lookup: CDR1 MDHEN, CDR2 SYDVKM. The data also belong to a second study, concerning yellow fever vaccine responses in identical twins. That study reports: Twins' vaccine T cell response reportedly seemed partly convergent, partly personalized.

The sample was memory (CD45RO+) T cells sorted from blood. V gene TRBV28 combines with J gene TRBJ1-5, with D unresolved. The source is a woman younger than 30 in good health. DNA of the CDR3: TGTGCCAGCAGTAACCCTTATAGCAATCAGCCCCAGCATTTT. Translated: CASSNPYSNQPQHF.